The 32 T cell receptor beta chains presented below share a single source sample, sequenced in a study of CXCR3-negative and CXCR3-positive naive CD8 T cells. Study results and caveats: Hydrophobicity was higher for TRB CDR3s found in CXCR3-positive naive cells than in CXCR3-negative naive cells.

UMI-labeled 5' RACE TRB cDNA libraries were prepared from the cells. One entry per CDR3 protein, without DNA, is what TCRdb gives after re-calling the 5' RACE reads. The table gives tens of thousands of distinct CDR3 sequences; the top ten clones make up 0.5% to 0.55% of it. For these receptors, no antigen is known. Sequencing was performed on naive CXCR3+ CD8+ T cells from blood. Subset noted: CD45RO-CCR7+CD27+CD95- naive CD8+ T cells expressing CXCR3 (TNR3+). These receptors all come from a human donor in good health. Some clones in this sample may be carry-over from other donors' samples.

The V gene is TRBV20-1, the J gene TRBJ1-1. Germline V CDR1 and CDR2: DFQATT, SNEGSKA (reference sequence). This CDR3 has 14 residues. The CDR3 is CSARRARGRPEAFF.

V usage is TRBV28 and J usage is TRBJ1-1; the D call of TRBD1 rests on TCRdb alone, since no DNA is present to check it. Germline CDR1 reads MDHEN; CDR2 reads SYDVKM. This CDR3 spans 12 amino acids. This CDR3 is CASSPPGPEAFF.

The chain is built from TRBV28 and TRBJ2-1; there is no DNA to check the TCRdb D call of TRBD2. Germline V lookup: CDR1 MDHEN, CDR2 SYDVKM. The CDR3 has 16 residues. CDR3 sequence reads: CASSIATSGGYNEQFF.

The CDR3: CASSPHDEQYF. This rearrangement joins TRBV6-2 or TRBV6-3 to TRBJ2-7; TCRdb gives TRBD2 as the D gene, but with no DNA this cannot be confirmed. The CDR3 has 11 residues. Germline V gene sequence: CDR1 MNHEY, CDR2 SVGEGT.

The V gene is TRBV28, the J gene TRBJ2-5; TCRdb returns TRBD1, unconfirmable since there is no DNA. The CDR3 has 15 amino acids. Germline loops: CDR1 MDHEN, CDR2 SYDVKM. CDR3 in amino acids: CASSLEGAGQETQYF.

The rearrangement uses TRBV7-9 and TRBJ2-7; TCRdb's D call, TRBD1, is unchecked because there is no DNA. In germline, CDR1 is SEHNR, CDR2 FQNEAQ (reference sequence). CDR3 length: 19 amino acids. This chain's CDR3 is CASSLWVDRGLPVPYEQYF.

This sequence joins TRBV29-1 and TRBJ2-1; no DNA is available, so the TRBD1 call from TCRdb remains unchecked. This CDR3 contains 14 residues. Germline V gene lookup returns CDR1 SQVTM and CDR2 ANQGSEA. CDR3: CSVVGTGFDNEQFF.

The rearrangement links TRBV28 to TRBJ2-1. This CDR3 is 16 amino acids long. Looked up from germline, CDR1 is MDHEN and CDR2 is SYDVKM. The CDR3: CASSSFTSSSYNEQFF.

This chain connects TRBV12-3 or TRBV12-4 to TRBJ2-3. The CDR3 is 14 residues long. CDR3 in amino acids: CASSFTVSTDTQYF.

J is TRBJ2-3 and V is TRBV20-1; as DNA is missing, the TRBD2 call by TCRdb cannot be tested. CDR3 length: 17 amino acids. Germline values: CDR1 DFQATT, CDR2 SNEGSKA (reference sequence). The CDR3 spells CSARLAGGHHGADTQYF.

This chain uses TRBV2 with TRBJ2-1. There are 14 residues in the CDR3. Germline CDR1 is SNHLY and CDR2 is FYNNEI. Here the CDR3 reads CASSDTSSYNEQFF. Using reference TRBV2 and TRBJ2-1 for the parts outside the CDR3, the full variable domain is EPEVTQTPSHQVTQMGQEVILRCVPISNHLYFYWYRQILGQKVEFLVSFYNNEISEKSEIFDDQFSVERPDGSNFTLKIRSTKLEDSAMYFCASSDTSSYNEQFFGPGTRLTVL.

The V call is TRBV6-5, the J call TRBJ2-5; no DNA is available, so the TRBD1 call from TCRdb remains unchecked. The CDR3 extends over 16 amino acids. The germline V gene has CDR1 MNHEY and CDR2 SVGAGI. CDR3 in amino acids: CASSPGTAPLQETQYF.

The V gene is TRBV20-1, the J gene TRBJ2-5; TCRdb selects TRBD1, and the lack of DNA leaves this call unchecked. Germline V gene sequence: CDR1 DFQATT, CDR2 SNEGSKA (reference sequence). The CDR3 consists of 15 residues. CDR3 residues: CSAIRDTGELETQYF.

The chain joins TRBV12-3 or TRBV12-4 to TRBJ2-3; TCRdb outputs TRBD1, but without DNA this stays unchecked. CDR3 length: 13 residues. CDR3 amino acids: CASSRGTADTQYF.

The chain carries TRBV20-1 and TRBJ2-7; TCRdb gives TRBD1 as the D gene, but with no DNA this cannot be confirmed. CDR3 length: 13 residues. Germline V lookup: CDR1 DFQATT, CDR2 SNEGSKA (reference sequence). The CDR3 sequence: CSAPLGTLYEQYF.

The chain couples TRBV28 to TRBJ2-2; the TRBD1 assignment by TCRdb is unverifiable without DNA. CDR1 MDHEN and CDR2 SYDVKM come from the germline V gene. This CDR3 spans 15 amino acids. The CDR3 is CASSLGQGAAGELFF.

The chain links TRBV6-6 to TRBJ2-1; TCRdb's D call of TRBD1 is untestable without DNA. CDR3 length: 15 amino acids. Germline CDR1 MNHNY, CDR2 SVGAGI (reference sequence). The CDR3 is CASSPTGVSPNEQFF.

The J gene is TRBJ2-1, the V gene TRBV29-1; TCRdb reports TRBD2, a call that lacks DNA to check it against. The length of the CDR3 is 17 residues. Germline CDR1 SQVTM, CDR2 ANQGSEA. This CDR3 reads CSVEGTSGRALHNEQFF.

The chain couples TRBV6-2 or TRBV6-3 to TRBJ2-2; TCRdb lists TRBD1, though no DNA is available to test this call. CDR3 size: 16 residues. Germline CDR1 and CDR2: MNHEY and SVGEGT. CDR3 loop: CASTPLSWDSAGELFF.

The chain links TRBV12-3 or TRBV12-4 to TRBJ2-7; TCRdb calls TRBD1, which cannot be checked without DNA. The CDR3 runs to 15 residues. This chain's CDR3 is CASSPSGGPSYEQYF.

This chain connects TRBV21-1 to TRBJ2-7; TCRdb calls TRBD1, which cannot be checked without DNA. TRBV21-1 is termed a pseudogene. The CDR3 covers 16 residues. CDR3 sequence reads: CASSKGPGQGRYEQYF.

The chain links TRBV28 to TRBJ2-7. The V gene's germline CDR1 is MDHEN and CDR2 SYDVKM. This CDR3 has 11 residues. The CDR3 sequence: CASSFPDEQYF. Looking up the rest from reference TRBV28 and TRBJ2-7 gives the full variable domain: DVKVTQSSRYLVKRTGEKVFLECVQDMDHENMFWYRQDPGLGLRLIYFSYDVKMKEKGDIPEGYSVSREKKERFSLILESASTNQTSMYLCASSFPDEQYFGPGTRLTVT.

The chain combines TRBV4-3 with TRBJ2-2; TCRdb returns TRBD1, unconfirmable since there is no DNA. Germline V lookup: CDR1 LGHNA, CDR2 YSLEER. This CDR3 comprises 16 residues. CDR3: CASSHTPGQGAGELFF.

The chain employs TRBV15 and TRBJ2-2; TCRdb indicates TRBD2, and absent DNA this call remains unverified. The germline CDR1 and CDR2 sequences are LNHNV and YYDKDF (reference sequence). CDR3 length: 18 residues. The CDR3 here is CATSRDRLAGGLTGELFF.

The chain uses TRBV5-1 and TRBJ2-1; TCRdb reports TRBD2, a call that lacks DNA to check it against. From germline, CDR1 is SGHRS and CDR2 YFSETQ. The CDR3 totals 16 residues. CDR3 protein: CASSLEGGGAYNEQFF.

The V call is TRBV28, the J call TRBJ2-3; the TRBD1 assignment by TCRdb is unverifiable without DNA. Germline V CDR1 and CDR2: MDHEN, SYDVKM. The CDR3 is made up of 14 amino acids. The CDR3 reads CASSPTGGSDTQYF.

The J gene is TRBJ2-5, the V gene TRBV28. The V gene's germline CDR1 is MDHEN and CDR2 SYDVKM. This CDR3 has 15 residues. CDR3 sequence: CASSLLSNLGETQYF.

V gene TRBV29-1 combines with J gene TRBJ2-6; the D call of TRBD1 rests on TCRdb alone, since no DNA is present to check it. The CDR3 extends over 14 amino acids. The germline V gene has CDR1 SQVTM and CDR2 ANQGSEA. The chain's CDR3 is CSVGQGVRANVLTF.

This CDR3 is CASSMLAGGASYTDTQYF. The chain links TRBV28 to TRBJ2-3; the D gene TCRdb calls, TRBD2, cannot be checked with no DNA. This CDR3 region has 18 residues. Germline V gene lookup returns CDR1 MDHEN and CDR2 SYDVKM.

The chain employs TRBV7-3 and TRBJ2-3; TCRdb lists TRBD1, though no DNA is available to test this call. This CDR3 contains 15 residues. Per the germline V gene, CDR1 is SGHTA and CDR2 is FQGTGA. This CDR3 is CASSLIGATLDTQYF.

V and J are TRBV18 and TRBJ1-5; TCRdb's D call of TRBD1 is untestable without DNA. The length of the CDR3 is 16 residues. From germline, CDR1 is KGHSH and CDR2 LQKENI. This CDR3 is CASSPPGQGSNQPQHF.

The chain links TRBV5-1 to TRBJ2-1; TCRdb gives TRBD1 as the D gene, but with no DNA this cannot be confirmed. The germline V gene has CDR1 SGHRS and CDR2 YFSETQ. The CDR3 loop spans 17 amino acids. The CDR3 is CASSLAPRQGPYNEQFF. The whole variable domain, filled in from reference TRBV5-1 and TRBJ2-1, reads KAGVTQTPRYLIKTRGQQVTLSCSPISGHRSVSWYQQTPGQGLQFLFEYFSETQRNKGNFPGRFSGRQFSNSRSEMNVSTLELGDSALYLCASSLAPRQGPYNEQFFGPGTRLTVL.